The T cell receptor beta chain under discussion was sequenced for a study of tumor-infiltrating lymphocytes in primary liver carcinoma. Study at large: Aged between 30 and 69 years, the patients were men and women. Study-level findings and limits: The top-250-clone fraction was significantly higher in tumors than in blood (p = 0.039).

Germline DNA was also extracted, and blood RNA derived from unsorted whole blood. Germline V gene lookup returns CDR1 MNHEY and CDR2 SVGAGI. CDR3 size: 15 residues. Concerning this clonotype: Its antigen is as yet unknown.

TCR beta cDNA was reverse-transcribed from approximately 0.45 ug of total RNA. The reaction used a constant-region primer and ProtoScript II reverse transcriptase. Three nested multiplex PCR rounds, a slightly modified ARM-PCR, produced the libraries for TCR beta. Use of TRBV1-TRBV30 forward primers with a C-beta reverse primer characterized the first two PCR rounds, which lasted about 11 cycles each. A single record per CDR3 protein comes from TCRdb applying MiXCR to the multiplex PCR reads. The profile shows 250,000 to 350,000 distinct CDR3 sequences, around three fifths of them singletons. This chain joins TRBV6-5 and TRBJ2-7; maybe TRBD1 (6 bases). Sequencing was done on a sample of peripheral blood. This TCR derives from a woman in her 30s with primary liver carcinoma and hepatitis B virus infection. CDR3 amino acids: CISSYKDSSSYEQYF. CDR3 in DNA: TGTATCAGCAGTTATAAGGACAGCAGCTCCTACGAGCAGTACTTC.